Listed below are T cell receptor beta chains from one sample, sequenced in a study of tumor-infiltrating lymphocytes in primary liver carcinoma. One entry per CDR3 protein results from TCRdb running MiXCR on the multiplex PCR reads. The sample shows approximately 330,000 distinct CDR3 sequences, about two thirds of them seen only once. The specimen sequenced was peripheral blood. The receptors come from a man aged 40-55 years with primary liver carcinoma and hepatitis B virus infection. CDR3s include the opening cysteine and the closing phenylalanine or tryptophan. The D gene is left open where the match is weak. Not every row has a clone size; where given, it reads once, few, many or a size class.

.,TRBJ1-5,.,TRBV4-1,CASSQDSKGGYNQPQHF,TGCGCCAGCAGCCAAGATTCAAAAGGTGGCTACAATCAGCCCCAGCATTTT
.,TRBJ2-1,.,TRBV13,CASSPRLGYNKQFF,TGTGCCAGCAGCCCTCGACTAGGATACAATAAGCAGTTCTTC
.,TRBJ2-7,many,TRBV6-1,CASSDALEQYF,TGTGCCAGCAGTGACGCCCTCGAGCAGTACTTC
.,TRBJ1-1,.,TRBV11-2,CASSLRQANTEALF,TGTGCCAGCAGCTTAAGACAGGCCAACACTGAAGCCCTCTTT
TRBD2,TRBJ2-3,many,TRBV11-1,CASSLGSSGSGTQYF,TGTGCCAGCAGCCTCGGTTCTAGCGGGAGCGGTACGCAGTATTTT
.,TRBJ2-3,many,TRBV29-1,CSVASTDTQYF,TGCAGCGTTGCTAGCACAGATACGCAGTATTTT
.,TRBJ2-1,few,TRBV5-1,CASSLIDRKNEQFF,TGCGCCAGCAGCCTCATCGACAGAAAGAATGAGCAGTTCTTC
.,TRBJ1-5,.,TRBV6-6,CASTPDGRSINQPQHF,TGTGCCAGCACTCCGGACGGGAGAAGTATCAATCAGCCCCAGCATTTT
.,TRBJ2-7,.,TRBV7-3,CASSLNSGSEQYF,TGTGCCAGCAGCTTAAATTCAGGGTCGGAGCAGTACTTC
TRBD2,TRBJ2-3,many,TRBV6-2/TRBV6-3,CASSYSGDVERDVDTQYF,TGTGCCAGCAGTTACTCCGGAGATGTGGAGCGGGATGTTGATACGCAGTATTTT
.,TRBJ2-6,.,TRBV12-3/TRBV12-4,CASSPWGSGANVLTF,TGTGCTAGCAGTCCCTGGGGCTCTGGGGCCAACGTCCTGACTTTC
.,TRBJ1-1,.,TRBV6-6,CASRPVGTVAFF,TGTGCCAGCAGACCCGTGGGAACTGTAGCTTTCTTT
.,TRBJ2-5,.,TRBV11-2,CGSSLELVGAETQYF,TGTGGCAGCAGCTTAGAACTAGTGGGCGCGGAGACCCAGTATTTC
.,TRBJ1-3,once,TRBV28,CASTSFRTRNSGNTIYF,TGTGCCAGCACTTCATTCAGGACACGAAACTCTGGAAACACCATATATTTT
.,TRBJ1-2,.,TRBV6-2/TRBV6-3,CGSGLFNYGCTF,.
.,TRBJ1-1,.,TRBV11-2,CTSSLDSGAEAFF,TGTACCAGCAGCTTAGATTCCGGGGCCGAAGCTTTCTTT
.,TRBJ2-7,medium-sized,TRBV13,CASSLQLRNPEQYF,TGTGCCAGCAGCTTACAGCTCCGGAACCCCGAGCAGTACTTC
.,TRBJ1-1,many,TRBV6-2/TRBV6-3,CASSERVLNTEAFF,TGTGCCAGCAGTGAACGAGTGTTGAACACTGAAGCTTTCTTT
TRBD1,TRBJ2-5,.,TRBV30,CAWSPGGDGKTQYF,TGTGCCTGGAGCCCAGGGGGCGATGGAAAGACCCAGTACTTC
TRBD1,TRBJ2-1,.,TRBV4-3,CASSQLVTGLDEQFF,TGCGCAAGCAGCCAACTCGTGACAGGGCTCGATGAGCAGTTCTTC
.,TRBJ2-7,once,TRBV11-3,CASSFLEGSEQCF,TGTGCCAGCAGCTTTCTGGAGGGCTCCGAGCAGTGTTTC
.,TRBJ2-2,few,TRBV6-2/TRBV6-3,CASSYSGLRTGELFF,TGTGCCAGCAGTTACTCGGGACTCCGCACCGGGGAGCTGTTTTTT
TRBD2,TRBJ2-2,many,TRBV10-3,CAISRSGTGTGELFF,TGTGCCATCAGTCGTAGCGGGACGGGCACCGGGGAGCTGTTTTTT
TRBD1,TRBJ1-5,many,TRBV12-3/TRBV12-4,CASSRTGENQPQHF,TGTGCCAGCAGCAGGACAGGGGAGAATCAGCCCCAGCATTTT
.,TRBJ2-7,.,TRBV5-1,CASGLEGSPYEQYF,TGCGCCAGCGGCTTGGAGGGCAGCCCCTACGAGCAGTACTTC
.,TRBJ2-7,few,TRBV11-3,CASRSTLSEQYF,TGTGCCAGCAGAAGCACTCTTTCCGAGCAGTACTTC
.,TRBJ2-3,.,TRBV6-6,CASRRRLAREGTDTHYF,TGTGCCAGCAGGAGAAGACTAGCGCGAGAAGGGACAGATACGCATTATTTT